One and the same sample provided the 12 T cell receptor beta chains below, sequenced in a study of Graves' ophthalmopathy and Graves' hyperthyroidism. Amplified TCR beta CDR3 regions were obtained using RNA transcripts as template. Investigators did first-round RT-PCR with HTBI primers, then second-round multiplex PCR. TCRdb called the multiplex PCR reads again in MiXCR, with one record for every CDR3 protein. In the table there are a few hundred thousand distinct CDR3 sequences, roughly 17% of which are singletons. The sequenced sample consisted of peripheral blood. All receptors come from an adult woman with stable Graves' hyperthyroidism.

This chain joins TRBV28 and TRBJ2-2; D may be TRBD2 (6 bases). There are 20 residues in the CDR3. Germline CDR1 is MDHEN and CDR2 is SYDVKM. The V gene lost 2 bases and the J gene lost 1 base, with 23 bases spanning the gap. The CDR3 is CASSLAFRERLLLNTGELFF. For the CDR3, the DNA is TGTGCCAGCAGTTTAGCTTTTCGGGAGAGGCTCTTGTTGAACACCGGGGAGCTGTTTTTT.

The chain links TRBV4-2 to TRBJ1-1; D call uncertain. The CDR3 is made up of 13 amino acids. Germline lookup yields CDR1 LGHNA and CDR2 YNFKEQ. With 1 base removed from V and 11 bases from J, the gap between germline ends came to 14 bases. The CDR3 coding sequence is TGTGCCAGCAGCCAAGTAGTGGGTCGGCGGGCTTTCTTT. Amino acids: CASSQVVGRRAFF.

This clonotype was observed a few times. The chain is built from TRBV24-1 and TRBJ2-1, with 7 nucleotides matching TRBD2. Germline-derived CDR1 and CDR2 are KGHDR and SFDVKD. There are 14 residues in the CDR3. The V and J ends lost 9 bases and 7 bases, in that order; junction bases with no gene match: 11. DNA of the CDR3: TGTGCCACCTCCCGGGGGGAGCGGTGGAATGAGCAGTTCTTC. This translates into CATSRGERWNEQFF.

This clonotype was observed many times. DNA for the CDR3: TGTGCCAGCAGCCATCCACGACCAGGGACTTCTGGCAAAAACATTCAGTACTTC. Translating it yields CASSHPRPGTSGKNIQYF. The chain has TRBV4-2 and TRBJ2-4; TRBD2 might be the D (6 bases). V shed 3 bases and J shed 3 bases, with 21 bases lying between them. The CDR3 is made up of 18 amino acids. Per the germline V gene, CDR1 is LGHNA and CDR2 is YNFKEQ.

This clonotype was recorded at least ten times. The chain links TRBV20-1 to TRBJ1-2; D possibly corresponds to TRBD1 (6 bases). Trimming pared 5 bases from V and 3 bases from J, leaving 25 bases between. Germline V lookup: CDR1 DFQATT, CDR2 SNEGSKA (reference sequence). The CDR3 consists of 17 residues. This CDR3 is CSAQSRTSGASDYGYTF. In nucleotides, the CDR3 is TGCAGTGCTCAATCACGAACATCAGGGGCCTCCGACTATGGCTACACCTTC.

CDR3: CASSRNRGTGAGELFF. The CDR3 DNA is TGTGCCAGCAGTCGTAATCGCGGGACAGGGGCCGGGGAGCTGTTTTTT. This rearrangement joins TRBV12-3 or TRBV12-4 to TRBJ2-2, with 10 positions matching TRBD1. V gave up 5 bases and J gave up 6 bases; unmatched junction bases: 9. The CDR3 has 16 amino acids.

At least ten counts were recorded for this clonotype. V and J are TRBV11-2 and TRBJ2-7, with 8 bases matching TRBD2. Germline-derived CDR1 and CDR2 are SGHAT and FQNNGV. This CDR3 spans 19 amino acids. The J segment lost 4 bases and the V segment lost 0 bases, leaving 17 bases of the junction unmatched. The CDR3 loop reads CASSLDRSAGVTLRYEQYF. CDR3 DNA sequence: TGTGCCAGCAGCTTAGATCGGTCAGCGGGAGTTACCCTTAGATACGAGCAGTACTTC.

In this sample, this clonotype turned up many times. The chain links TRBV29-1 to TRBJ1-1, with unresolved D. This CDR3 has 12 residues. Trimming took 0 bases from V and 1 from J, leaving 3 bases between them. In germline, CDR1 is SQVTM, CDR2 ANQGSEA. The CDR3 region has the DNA TGCAGCGTTGAAGAAGGGAACACTGAAGCTTTCTTT. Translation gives CSVEEGNTEAFF.

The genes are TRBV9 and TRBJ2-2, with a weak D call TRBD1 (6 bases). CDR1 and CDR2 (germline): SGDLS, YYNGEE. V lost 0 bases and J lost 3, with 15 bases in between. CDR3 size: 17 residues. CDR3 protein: CASSVASRGSDTGELFF. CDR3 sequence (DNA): TGTGCCAGCAGCGTAGCTTCCAGGGGCTCGGACACCGGGGAGCTGTTTTTT.

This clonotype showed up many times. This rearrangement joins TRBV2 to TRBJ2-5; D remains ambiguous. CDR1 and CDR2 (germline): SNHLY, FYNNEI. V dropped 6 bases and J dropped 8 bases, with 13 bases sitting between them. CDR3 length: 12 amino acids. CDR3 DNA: TGTGCCAGCAGGGACGACGTGGGAACCCAGTACTTC. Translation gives CASRDDVGTQYF.

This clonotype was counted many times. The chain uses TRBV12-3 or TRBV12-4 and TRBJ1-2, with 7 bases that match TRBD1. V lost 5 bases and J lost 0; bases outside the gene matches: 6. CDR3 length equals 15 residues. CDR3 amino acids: CASSLETGPNYGYTF. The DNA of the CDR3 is TGTGCCAGCAGTCTCGAGACAGGGCCTAACTATGGCTACACCTTC.

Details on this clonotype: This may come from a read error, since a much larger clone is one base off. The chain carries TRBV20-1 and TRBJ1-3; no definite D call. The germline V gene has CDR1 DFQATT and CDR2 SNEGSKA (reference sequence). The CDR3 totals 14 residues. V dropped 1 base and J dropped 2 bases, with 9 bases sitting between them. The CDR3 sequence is CSARGGRAGNTIYF. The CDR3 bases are TGCAGTGCTAGAGGGGGAAGGGCTGGAAACACCATATATTTT.